The 10 T cell receptor beta chains below were found in one sample sequenced in a study of blood T cells in healthy people across ages. A second about 7 to 11 cycle PCR used barcoded and J-beta primers. TCRdb used MiXCR to reprocess the 5' RACE reads, holding one entry per CDR3 protein. The sample shows about 1.4 million distinct CDR3 sequences, 45% to 70% of them seen only once. Sequencing was carried out using blood. These receptors all stem from a man aged 18 to 30 in good health.

The rearrangement joins TRBV5-1 to TRBJ2-3; 10 nucleotides line up with TRBD2. Per the germline V gene, CDR1 is SGHRS and CDR2 is YFSETQ. The CDR3 loop spans 15 amino acids. The V and J ends lost 4 bases and 9 bases, in that order; junction bases with no gene match: 11. Written as DNA, the CDR3 is TGCGCCAGCAGCATCCAGCGGGGGGGCCTAAGGACGCAGTATTTT. This translates into CASSIQRGGLRTQYF.

The V call is TRBV27, the J call TRBJ2-1, with TRBD2 identical over 7 bases. CDR3 size: 18 residues. Germline lookup yields CDR1 MNHEY and CDR2 SMNVEV (reference sequence). Germline trimming cut 5 bases from V and 6 bases from J; bases unmatched to any gene: 19. DNA of the CDR3: TGTGCCAGCAGTCCTTACCGTATCCGGACTAGTGGGGGCAATGAGCAGTTCTTC. Translating it yields CASSPYRIRTSGGNEQFF.

V usage is TRBV7-9 and J usage is TRBJ2-7; TRBD2 is a possible D gene (7 bases). Trimming took 0 bases from V and 0 from J, leaving 15 bases between them. From germline, CDR1 is SEHNR and CDR2 FQNEAQ (reference sequence). This CDR3 region has 17 residues. The CDR3 bases are TGTGCCAGCAGCTTAGCCCTGGGGGGGCCAAGCTCCTACGAGCAGTACTTC. Protein sequence: CASSLALGGPSSYEQYF.

V is TRBV20-1 and J is TRBJ1-2, with unresolved D. V was clipped by 5 bases and J by 4 bases, with 14 bases between them. Germline V gene sequence: CDR1 DFQATT, CDR2 SNEGSKA (reference sequence). The CDR3 runs 13 residues. The CDR3 DNA follows: TGCAGTGCTGAACAGAGGGCCTCCTATGGCTACACCTTC. Protein sequence: CSAEQRASYGYTF.

The chain links TRBV14 to TRBJ2-3; TRBD1 aligns across 7 bases. The CDR3 length is 18 residues. The trim removed 5 bases at V and 4 bases at J, leaving 18 bases unmatched. In germline, CDR1 is SGHDN, CDR2 FVKESK. The CDR3 is CASSGTDRVVLVADTQYF. CDR3 nucleotide sequence: TGTGCCAGCAGCGGTACTGACAGGGTGGTCTTGGTGGCAGATACGCAGTATTTT. Together with reference TRBV14 and TRBJ2-3, the CDR3 gives the full variable domain: EAGVTQFPSHSVIEKGQTVTLRCDPISGHDNLYWYRRVMGKEIKFLLHFVKESKQDESGMPNNRFLAERTGGTYSTLKVQPAELEDSGVYFCASSGTDRVVLVADTQYFGPGTRLTVL.

The V and J genes are TRBV20-1 and TRBJ2-7, with D perhaps TRBD1 or TRBD2 (5 bases each). This CDR3 is built from 16 residues. Trimming removed 0 bases from V and 0 bases from J, with 15 bases in between. Germline V gene data show CDR1 as DFQATT and CDR2 as SNEGSKA (reference sequence). CDR3 loop: CSARDPNRGTSYEQYF. The DNA of the CDR3 is TGCAGTGCTAGAGATCCTAACCGAGGGACCTCCTACGAGCAGTACTTC.

As concerns this clonotype: The junction departs from germline at one end; a sequencing error may be responsible. J is TRBJ2-2 and V is TRBV11-2; maybe TRBD1 (6 bases). Germline loops: CDR1 SGHAT, CDR2 FQNNGV. The CDR3 covers 15 residues. The DNA for the CDR3 is TGTGCCAGCAGCTTAGATTGGGGGCGGACCGGAGAGCTGTTTTTT. Translated: CASSLDWGRTGELFF.

This clonotype has a handful of counts. Here the CDR3 DNA reads TGTGCCATCAGTGCTGGGGCCACCTACGAGCAGTACTTC. Protein product: CAISAGATYEQYF. The V and J genes are TRBV10-3 and TRBJ2-7, with D tentatively TRBD1 (5 bases). V lost 4 bases to trimming and J lost 2 bases, with 9 bases between them. This CDR3 region has 13 residues. CDR1 is ENHRY, CDR2 SYGVKD, per germline.

This sequence joins TRBV20-1 and TRBJ2-7, with a possible D match to TRBD2 (5 bases). The CDR3 extends over 14 amino acids. CDR1 and CDR2 from the germline V gene are DFQATT and SNEGSKA (reference sequence). V was shortened by 0 bases and J by 4 bases, with 13 bases between the two germline ends. The CDR3, as DNA: TGCAGTGCTAGAGACTGGGAGCAGGCTTACGAGCAGTACTTC. Encoded protein: CSARDWEQAYEQYF.

The chain combines TRBV20-1 with TRBJ1-4, with D unclear. The CDR3 consists of 13 residues. Germline V gene data show CDR1 as DFQATT and CDR2 as SNEGSKA (reference sequence). The V end lost 1 base, the J end lost 7 bases, and 10 bases lay between the germline ends. The CDR3 region is CSARGSAAEKLFF. The CDR3, as DNA: TGCAGTGCTAGAGGGTCGGCAGCTGAAAAACTGTTTTTT.